Each of the 32 T cell receptor beta chains below was sequenced from the same sample in a study of breast tumors, draining lymph nodes, adjacent tissues (dated by TCRdb to 2016 to 2018). Library prep was done by multiplex PCR. For sequencing, an Illumina HiSeq 2000 was employed. Starting from the raw public reads, TCRdb applied fastp trimming at Q25, assembled clones with MiXCR and retained in-frame beta chains. Under each unique CDR3 protein, matching rows form one entry showing the most common genes and DNA. This sample comprises around 150,000 distinct CDR3 sequences, 20% to 25% of them detected only once. The ten top clones hold more than 2.5% of the sample. Lymph node samples came from the axillary draining lymph nodes of breast cancer patients. Sequenced sample: axillary lymph node tissue. The receptors come from a female donor with breast cancer. Some clones in this sample may be carry-over from other donors' samples.

This clonotype has a count of ten or more. The rearrangement joins TRBV2 to TRBJ1-4, with a possible D match to TRBD1 (6 bases). V was cut by 4 bases and J by 4 bases, with 10 bases left in between. The CDR3 is 14 amino acids. The germline gives CDR1 SNHLY, CDR2 FYNNEI. The CDR3 nucleotides are TGTGCCAGCAGTGCAGGCAGGGGTAATGAAAAACTGTTTTTT. Protein sequence: CASSAGRGNEKLFF.

This clonotype showed up just a few times. The rearrangement links TRBV18 to TRBJ2-2; D unclear. Per germline, CDR1 KGHSH and CDR2 LQKENI. Trimming cost V 4 bases and J 7 bases, with 22 bases left between them. The CDR3 is 17 amino acids. CDR3 residues: CASSQRSPALGVGELFF. The CDR3 DNA sequence: TGTGCCAGCTCACAAAGGAGTCCGGCATTGGGCGTCGGGGAGCTGTTTTTT.

Comments on this clonotype: It is likely a read error, because the conserved phenylalanine at the end of the CDR3 is missing. The chain couples TRBV7-2 to TRBJ2-5; TRBD2 is a possible D gene (5 bases). The V gene's germline CDR1 is SGHTA and CDR2 FQGNSA. V was shortened by 4 bases and J by 2 bases, with 17 bases between the two germline ends. This CDR3 contains 16 residues. CDR3 protein: CASSSARLASQETQYY. The CDR3 bases are TGTGCCAGCAGCTCAGCGCGGTTAGCGTCACAAGAGACCCAGTACTAC.

This clonotype has a count of ten or more. The chain has TRBV2 and TRBJ1-6; weak D call: TRBD1 (6 bases). This CDR3 has 15 amino acids. CDR1 SNHLY and CDR2 FYNNEI come from the germline V gene. V lost 1 base and J lost 9, with 13 bases in between. The CDR3 DNA reads as TGTGCCAGCAGTGAAGACAGGGCGTCGGGTTCACCCCTCCACTTT. Translated, it gives CASSEDRASGSPLHF.

This clonotype was detected many times. The V call is TRBV7-6, the J call TRBJ2-7; TRBD2 is a possible D gene (6 bases). Germline CDR1 is SGHVS and CDR2 is FNYEAQ. Trimming took 1 base from V and 5 from J, leaving 18 bases between them. The CDR3 loop spans 16 amino acids. In DNA, the CDR3 is TGTGCCAGCAGCTTAGGATCCATCGAACTAGCTAACGAGCAGTACTTC. Translation gives CASSLGSIELANEQYF.

This chain connects TRBV6-1 to TRBJ1-6; D remains unclear. The CDR3 is 16 residues long. CDR1 MNHNS and CDR2 SASEGT come from the germline V gene. V was shortened by 4 bases and J by 5 bases, with 15 bases between the two germline ends. CDR3 loop: CASSGLIPRDNSPLHF. In DNA form, the CDR3 reads TGTGCCAGCAGTGGGCTCATCCCTAGGGATAATTCACCCCTCCACTTT.

This clonotype was counted ten times or more. The V and J genes are TRBV12-3 or TRBV12-4 and TRBJ2-7; TRBD2 matches 7 bases. The CDR3 runs 15 residues. The V gene end was trimmed by 5 bases and the J gene end by 0 bases; junction bases not matched to a gene: 7. CDR3 loop: CASSLSGLHSYEQYF. The CDR3 DNA follows: TGTGCCAGCAGTCTCTCGGGACTACACTCCTACGAGCAGTACTTC.

This clonotype was picked up many times. The J gene is TRBJ2-6, the V gene TRBV5-1, with D unresolved. The V end lost 2 bases, the J end lost 0 bases, and 15 bases lay between the germline ends. Germline V lookup: CDR1 SGHRS, CDR2 YFSETQ. This CDR3 has 18 residues. CDR3 region: CASSLRRVASSGANVLTF. The CDR3 DNA reads TGCGCCAGCAGCTTACGACGGGTGGCCTCCTCTGGGGCCAACGTCCTGACTTTC.

The rearrangement joins TRBV7-3 to TRBJ2-5; a possible D gene is TRBD2 (6 bases). Germline values: CDR1 SGHTA, CDR2 FQGTGA. The CDR3 has 14 amino acids. V dropped 4 bases and J dropped 9 bases, with 18 bases sitting between them. CDR3 sequence: CASSSGGDRQPQYF. The CDR3 DNA reads as TGTGCCAGCAGCTCGGGCGGGGACCGGCAGCCCCAGTACTTC.

This clonotype has at least ten counts. V and J are TRBV7-3 and TRBJ2-1; perhaps TRBD1 as D (6 bases). V was shortened by 2 bases and J by 7 bases, with 15 bases between the two germline ends. CDR3 length: 15 residues. Germline V gene sequence: CDR1 SGHTA, CDR2 FQGTGA. DNA of the CDR3: TGTGCCAGCAGCTTAGGGGGCGGCATAGAGAATGAGCAGTTCTTC. The encoded protein is CASSLGGGIENEQFF.

This clonotype was seen repeatedly, ten times or more. The V gene is TRBV20-1, the J gene TRBJ2-7; no reliable D call. V was pared by 6 bases and J by 2 bases, with 17 bases between. Per the germline V gene, CDR1 is DFQATT and CDR2 is SNEGSKA (reference sequence). The CDR3 runs to 14 residues. The CDR3 DNA reads TGCAGTGCAAGCCCCCTAGGGCCCACCTACGAGCAGTACTTC. Translating it yields CSASPLGPTYEQYF.

In this sample, this clonotype turned up many times. V gene TRBV12-3 or TRBV12-4 combines with J gene TRBJ2-3; no firm D call. This CDR3 contains 13 residues. Trimming pared 8 bases from V and 0 bases from J, leaving 9 bases between. The CDR3 protein is CASYRWSTDTQYF. CDR3 nucleotides: TGTGCCAGCTATAGGTGGAGCACAGATACGCAGTATTTT.

This clonotype was seen ten or more times. J is TRBJ2-3 and V is TRBV7-8; 10 positions agree with TRBD2. From germline, CDR1 is SGHVS and CDR2 FQNEAQ. J lost 4 bases, V lost 2 bases, and 6 bases had no gene match. CDR3 length: 16 residues. CDR3 coding DNA: TGTGCCAGCAGCTTAATCAGCGGGAGGGCCCCAGATACGCAGTATTTT. Translation: CASSLISGRAPDTQYF.

This clonotype was counted many times. The chain recombines TRBV18 with TRBJ2-1; 9 bases are shared with TRBD2. This CDR3 has 14 amino acids. The junction had 6 bases not matched to a gene; V was cut back by 6 bases and J by 6 bases. Germline CDR1 and CDR2: KGHSH and LQKENI. CDR3 sequence: CASSSLAGINEQFF. The CDR3, as DNA: TGTGCCAGCTCGAGTCTAGCGGGGATCAATGAGCAGTTCTTC.

This clonotype was counted ten times or more. The V gene is TRBV6-6, the J gene TRBJ2-7; TRBD1 agrees at 7 bases. Germline V gene lookup returns CDR1 MNHNY and CDR2 SVGAGI (reference sequence). The J segment lost 7 bases and the V segment lost 6 bases, leaving 12 bases of the junction unmatched. This CDR3 has 14 amino acids. The chain's CDR3 is CASSTLDRVGEQYF. CDR3 nucleotides: TGTGCCAGCAGCACCCTCGACAGGGTAGGAGAGCAGTACTTC.

This clonotype was seen a handful of times. Given a much more abundant clone one base away, this may be a read error. This chain links TRBV20-1 with TRBJ1-4; D remains unclear. The CDR3 has 13 amino acids. The germline gives CDR1 DFQATT, CDR2 SNEGSKA (reference sequence). CDR3 sequence: CGAPVSGSEKLFF. The CDR3 DNA reads as TGCGGTGCCCCCGTTTCCGGGAGTGAAAAACTGTTTTTT.

At least ten counts were recorded for this clonotype. The J gene is TRBJ2-7, the V gene TRBV11-2; the D is unclear. Germline CDR1 is SGHAT and CDR2 is FQNNGV. The CDR3 loop spans 12 amino acids. V was pared by 0 bases and J by 2 bases, with 2 bases between. Here the CDR3 reads CASSLDTYEQYF. DNA of the CDR3: TGTGCCAGCAGCTTAGACACCTACGAGCAGTACTTC.

This clonotype showed up many times. The gene calls are TRBV14 and TRBJ1-6, with a tentative D call TRBD1 (5 bases). The CDR3 is made up of 12 amino acids. Germline lookup yields CDR1 SGHDN and CDR2 FVKESK. Trimming left V 1 base short and J 13 bases short, with 8 bases between. CDR3 coding DNA: TGTGCCAGCAGCCAAGGGAGGGGCCCCCTCCACTTT. It specifies CASSQGRGPLHF.

This clonotype turned up a few times. A much more abundant neighbour one base away suggests this may be a read error. CDR3 coding DNA: TGTGCCAGCAGCCAAGACTCTGGGGCCAACGTCCTGACTTTC. Amino acids: CASSQDSGANVLTF. The chain combines TRBV3-1 with TRBJ2-6; D ambiguous. The CDR3 totals 14 residues. Between the trimmed V and J ends, which lost 0 bases and 0 bases, there was a span of 0 bases. Germline CDR1 is LGHDT and CDR2 is YNNKEL (reference sequence).

The table lists this clonotype with many counts. The chain is built from TRBV7-3 and TRBJ2-6; D is possibly TRBD1 or TRBD2 (5 bases each). The CDR3 consists of 16 residues. The V end lost 5 bases, the J end lost 4 bases, and 15 bases lay between the germline ends. Per the germline V gene, CDR1 is SGHTA and CDR2 is FQGTGA. The CDR3 sequence is CASSPSGPSGANVLTF. CDR3 in DNA: TGTGCCAGCAGCCCCTCGGGGCCCTCCGGGGCCAACGTCCTGACTTTC.

The table lists this clonotype with many counts. The V call is TRBV12-3 or TRBV12-4, the J call TRBJ2-7; the D gene is possibly TRBD1 (6 bases). This CDR3 spans 16 amino acids. The germline V and J ends were trimmed by 7 bases and 3 bases, with 22 bases remaining between them. Here the CDR3 reads CASTTQTGTRSYEQYF. DNA for the CDR3: TGTGCCAGCACCACTCAAACCGGGACACGGAGCTACGAGCAGTACTTC.

This clonotype has a count of ten or more. The chain carries TRBV20-1 and TRBJ2-1; TRBD2 agrees at 10 bases. This CDR3 is 14 amino acids long. Germline CDR1 reads DFQATT; CDR2 reads SNEGSKA (reference sequence). Trimming at V came to 6 bases and at J to 6 bases, leaving 8 bases not matched to a gene. The CDR3 region has the DNA TGCAGTGCCCGACCGGGACTAGCGCGCAATGAGCAGTTCTTC. Translated: CSARPGLARNEQFF.

The chain combines TRBV28 with TRBJ1-6, with 7 bases aligning to TRBD1. The J segment lost 6 bases and the V segment lost 4 bases, leaving 6 bases of the junction unmatched. Germline V gene lookup returns CDR1 MDHEN and CDR2 SYDVKM. The CDR3 loop spans 15 amino acids. CDR3 DNA: TGTGCCAGCAGTTCCGGACAGGTCCTTAATTCACCCCTCCACTTT. It yields the protein CASSSGQVLNSPLHF.

This clonotype has a count of ten or more. The chain is built from TRBV20-1 and TRBJ2-7, with no clear D. The CDR3 has 15 residues. The germline CDR1 and CDR2 sequences are DFQATT and SNEGSKA (reference sequence). Trimming left V 0 bases short and J 0 bases short, with 12 bases between. In DNA, the CDR3 is TGCAGTGCTAGAGATTACGGGTTAAACTCCTACGAGCAGTACTTC. This translates into CSARDYGLNSYEQYF.

This clonotype was seen at least ten times. The genes are TRBV30 and TRBJ2-5; the D is unclear. The germline CDR1 and CDR2 sequences are GTSNPN and SVGIG (reference sequence). The germline V and J ends were trimmed by 3 bases and 1 base, with 3 bases remaining between them. The CDR3 sequence is 11 residues long. As DNA, the CDR3 is TGTGCCTGGAGGTCCCAAGAGACCCAGTACTTC. Its protein product is CAWRSQETQYF.

The sample holds many counts of this clonotype. The chain links TRBV15 to TRBJ2-1, with 14 nucleotides matching TRBD2. The ends lost 3 bases at V and 6 bases at J; junction bases unmatched: 4. Germline V gene lookup returns CDR1 LNHNV and CDR2 YYDKDF (reference sequence). The CDR3 runs to 16 residues. CDR3 bases: TGTGCCACCAGCAGGACTGGGACTAGCGGGAGCAATGAGCAGTTCTTC. Its protein is CATSRTGTSGSNEQFF.

Details on this clonotype: Possible read error: a much larger clone is one base away. In this CDR3 the conserved last residue, phenylalanine or tryptophan, is missing, so a read error is likely. The chain carries TRBV19 and TRBJ2-1; the D call may be TRBD1 or TRBD2 (5 bases each). This CDR3 has 14 residues. CDR1 and CDR2 (germline): LNHDA, SQIVND (reference sequence). V was pared by 6 bases and J by 4 bases, with 13 bases between. This chain's CDR3 is CASSPGAKYNEQFS. The CDR3 nucleotides are TGTGCCAGTAGCCCCGGGGCTAAGTACAATGAGCAGTTCTCC.

This clonotype was picked up many times. The V and J genes are TRBV2 and TRBJ2-5; D is uncertain. The ends were cut back, 3 bases at V and 2 bases at J, with 13 bases in the middle. This CDR3 is 15 amino acids long. CDR1 is SNHLY, CDR2 FYNNEI, per germline. The chain's CDR3 is CASSDLGHSQETQYF. The CDR3 DNA reads as TGTGCCAGCAGTGACCTTGGGCATTCTCAAGAGACCCAGTACTTC.

This clonotype was seen at least ten times. The V call is TRBV7-3, the J call TRBJ2-3; possibly TRBD1 or TRBD2 for D (5 bases each). The CDR3 has 16 amino acids. V was cut by 0 bases and J by 7 bases, with 17 bases left in between. The germline CDR1 and CDR2 sequences are SGHTA and FQGTGA. CDR3 in amino acids: CASSLTGGASRHTQYF. CDR3 bases: TGTGCCAGCAGCTTAACGGGTGGGGCTAGCCGTCATACGCAGTATTTT.

Only a few counts were recorded for this clonotype. This chain uses TRBV6-2 or TRBV6-3 with TRBJ1-4, with 7 bases that match TRBD1. This CDR3 region has 14 residues. CDR1 and CDR2 (germline): MNHEY, SVGEGT. After removal of 6 bases from V and 5 bases from J, the junction contained 6 bases not matched to a gene. The DNA for the CDR3 is TGTGCCAGCAGACCGACAGGGAAGAATGAAAAACTGTTTTTT. Its translation: CASRPTGKNEKLFF.

As regards this clonotype: A read error may be the cause here, since a much bigger clone is one base away. The chain couples TRBV19 to TRBJ2-3; no clear D gene. The V gene's germline CDR1 is LNHDA and CDR2 SQIVND (reference sequence). Trimming left V 2 bases short and J 0 bases short, with 9 bases between. This CDR3 contains 15 residues. CDR3 region: CASSISKASTDTQYF. In DNA, the CDR3 is TGTGCCAGTAGTATATCAAAAGCTAGCACAGATACGCAGTATTTT. The whole variable domain, remainder taken from reference TRBV19 and TRBJ2-3, is DGGITQSPKYLFRKEGQNVTLSCEQNLNHDAMYWYRQDPGQGLRLIYYSQIVNDFQKGDIAEGYSVSREKKESFPLTVTSAQKNPTAFYLCASSISKASTDTQYFGPGTRLTVL.

This clonotype was recorded at least ten times. The CDR3 sequence: CASSLRLVPYEQYF. The CDR3 region has the DNA TGTGCCAGCAGTTTAAGACTAGTCCCCTACGAGCAGTACTTC. The chain is built from TRBV12-3 or TRBV12-4 and TRBJ2-7; perhaps TRBD2 as D (6 bases). CDR3 length: 14 amino acids. V gave up 2 bases and J gave up 2 bases, with 10 bases separating them.